This T cell receptor (beta chain) was captured by sequencing in a study of blood T cell repertoires in COVID-19 (dated by TCRdb to the early 2020s). Background on the whole study: Collaborator samples came from the United States, Italy and Spain and covered acute and convalescent phases of COVID-19. The sample metadata nearly always contained a de-identified subject ID, COVID-19 status, age in years and sex. Deeply sampled blood TCRbeta repertoires from subjects exposed to, actively infected with, or recovered from COVID-19 were included in the dataset. A freely available public database, intended as a resource for researchers studying the immune response to SARS-CoV-2, is where the repertoires were released. The prospective study material was composed of cDNA or gDNA derived from T cells, B-cell-depleted T cells, or PBMCs. Where available, HLA class I and class II types were obtained from metadata supplied by the sample provider rather than from assay-based typing. Samples were obtained from the ongoing ImmuneRACE study (first 160 participants) and from 1,000 to 1,500 subjects provided by 6 global collaborators. The study at large found these results: The quantity of clinical and demographic metadata differed by source and by participant and was supplied without curation.

TCRbeta CDR3 regions were amplified from genomic DNA using the immunoSEQ Assay, a bias-controlled multiplex PCR. As for how the authors treated the data: Within the assay, amplification of reference gene primers was used to estimate how many nucleated cells each sample contained. Sequence reads were collapsed and filtered to measure the absolute abundance of every unique TCRbeta CDR3 rearrangement. Productive Simpson clonality was computed per sample as the square root of Simpson's diversity index over productive rearrangements. TCRdb retrieved this table from immuneACCESS and kept in-frame rearrangements only. Not all clones are present; in checked studies, unresolved V genes account for under half, and no reason is known for the remainder. That table furnishes V, J and clone size, whereas the DNA furnished D and trimming. The sample has some 220,000 clones on record, around four fifths of them singletons. 4.5% to 6% of the sample comes from the top ten.

Deletion took 2 bases off V and 4 bases off J, with a span of 14 bases between the germline ends. From the germline V gene, CDR1 is KGHSH and CDR2 is LQKENI. Reading from cysteine to phenylalanine, the CDR3 counts 15 amino acids. The DNA shown is the 45-base CDR3, in frame from base 1. A second Seattle source provided samples from volunteer blood donors who had recovered from COVID-19. The collaborating institutions used their own protocols to collect whole blood in K2EDTA tubes. Collaborator samples were shipped for TCRbeta analysis as frozen whole blood, isolated PBMCs, or DNA extracted from either sample type. In the case of this clone: Its antigen is unknown. Within one base of it there is no much larger clone, and no base qualities were kept.

This TCR was sampled from a woman aged 55-70 years who had recovered from COVID-19. The rearrangement combines TRBV18 with TRBJ2-5, with TRBD1 perhaps the D gene, on 6 matching bases. Sequencing was performed on peripheral blood. The CDR3 here reads CASSPGGSGGETQYF. The nucleotides are TGTGCCAGCTCACCAGGGGGCTCTGGGGGAGAGACCCAGTACTTC. With the rest looked up from the reference TRBV18 and TRBJ2-5 genes rather than sequenced, the full variable domain is NAGVMQNPRHLVRRRGQEARLRCSPMKGHSHVYWYRQLPEEGLKFMVYLQKENIIDESGMPKERFSAEFPKEGPSILRIQQVVRGDSAAYFCASSPGGSGGETQYFGPGTRLLVL.